The rows below give T cell receptor beta chains drawn from one sample of a study of beta chain features in type 1 diabetes. This table comes from immunoSEQ multiplex PCR, and its TCRdb copy is limited to in-frame clones, with some not included. The sample shows 300,000 to 450,000 clones, 10% to 15% of them seen only once. The sequenced sample was naive CD4+ T cells from blood. The receptors shown here come from a man between 18 and 35 years old in good health. The CDR3 runs from the conserved cysteine through the conserved F or W. A D gene is named only where the DNA matches it firmly. Clone size is shown for a subset of rows, as once, few, many or a class of expanded clone.

TRBV6-4	TRBJ2-3	NA	NA	TGTGCCAGCAGTGACTATGGCCGTTCCACAGATACGCAGTATTTT	CASSDYGRSTDTQYF
TRBV7-2	TRBJ2-1	NA	TRBD1	TGTGCCAGCAGCTTCCGGGACAGGGCATGGGATGAGCAGTTCTTC	CASSFRDRAWDEQFF
TRBV7-9	TRBJ2-7	few	NA	TGTGCCAGCAGCTTCTCCCAGGGTTACGAGCAGTACTTC	CASSFSQGYEQYF
TRBV4-3	TRBJ1-6	few	NA	TGCGCCAGCAGCCAAGTTAAGTTTAGGCGGGACGACTTGAATAATTCACCCCTCCACTTT	CASSQVKFRRDDLNNSPLHF
TRBV7-9	TRBJ2-5	few	TRBD1	TGTGCCAGCAGCCGGGGACAGGGGAAAGAGACCCAGTACTTC	CASSRGQGKETQYF
TRBV7-9	TRBJ2-2	few	TRBD2	TGTGCCAGCAGCTTAGGTGGGACTAGCAGGAGCACCGGGGAGCTGTTTTTT	CASSLGGTSRSTGELFF
TRBV28	TRBJ2-7	NA	NA	TGTGCCAGCAGTTTAGCGGGGGCCCGGAACAGTGAGCAGTACTTC	CASSLAGARNSEQYF
TRBV28	TRBJ2-3	few	NA	TGTGCCAGCAGGCTAGCAGGAGATACGCAGTATTTT	CASRLAGDTQYF
TRBV7-9	TRBJ1-4	few	NA	TGTGCCAGCAGCTTTCTTGCAACTAATGAAAAACTGTTTTTT	CASSFLATNEKLFF
TRBV5-4	TRBJ2-7	few	TRBD2	TGTGCCAGCAGCTCCGCCGGGACTAGGAACGAGCAGTACTTC	CASSSAGTRNEQYF
TRBV18	TRBJ2-4	NA	NA	TGTGCCAGCTCACCCAACACAGGTAGTCAAAACATTCAGTACTTC	CASSPNTGSQNIQYF
TRBV28	TRBJ2-7	NA	NA	TGTGCCAGCAGTTTCCTCCGTGCAGGGTGGGCCGAGCAGTACTTC	CASSFLRAGWAEQYF
TRBV9	TRBJ1-5	NA	NA	TGTGCCAGCAGTGAAGGATGGGGGGGGTTCAATCAGCCCCAGCATTTT	CASSEGWGGFNQPQHF
TRBV9	TRBJ2-6	few	NA	TGTGCCAGCAGCTTCGGACACTCCTCCGCTGGGGCCAACGTCCTGACTTTC	CASSFGHSSAGANVLTF
TRBV7-2	TRBJ2-3	NA	TRBD2	TGTGCCAGCAGCTTAGGCGGGGGATCCCCCTCCGATACGCAGTATTTT	CASSLGGGSPSDTQYF
TRBV5-1	TRBJ2-3	NA	NA	TGCGCCAGCAGCTTACGGTTGACAGATACGCAGTATTTT	CASSLRLTDTQYF
TRBV27	TRBJ2-7	few	TRBD2	TGTGCCAGCAGTTCGGTCGGGGGGGCCCTCTACGAGCAGTACTTC	CASSSVGGALYEQYF
TRBV7-2	TRBJ1-5	NA	NA	TGTGCCAGCAGCTTAGTGGCAGGGAAGGGACAGCCCCAGCATTTT	CASSLVAGKGQPQHF
TRBV11-1	TRBJ2-3	NA	TRBD2	TGTGCCAGCAGCCCTAAGGTTCTAGCGGGAGGGGGAGATACGCAGTATTTT	CASSPKVLAGGGDTQYF
TRBV7-2	TRBJ2-1	NA	NA	TGTGCCAGCAGCTTATATTACCGACTAGATAGCAATGAGCAGTTCTTC	CASSLYYRLDSNEQFF
TRBV29-1	TRBJ2-5	NA	NA	TGCAGCGTTGCTAAACAGAGACAAGAGACCCAGTACTTC	CSVAKQRQETQYF
TRBV28	TRBJ2-3	few	TRBD1	TGTGCCAGCAGATCGACAGGGTTTAGGGCGCAGTATTTT	CASRSTGFRAQYF
TRBV5-4	TRBJ2-1	few	TRBD2	TGTGCCAGCAGGTCCTCCGCGGGGGGGAGGGCCTACAATGAGCAGTTCTTC	CASRSSAGGRAYNEQFF
TRBV9	TRBJ1-1	NA	NA	TGTGCCAGCAGCCCAGAATGGGGCGGTGAAGCTTTCTTT	CASSPEWGGEAFF
TRBV27	TRBJ2-4	NA	NA	TGTGCCAGCAGTCCACTTAAGCCAGGGGTCAAAAACATTCAGTACTTC	CASSPLKPGVKNIQYF
TRBV30	TRBJ2-4	few	NA	TGTGCCTGGAGTGTACAACTATACAGGGCTATCTCCAAAAACATTCAGTACTTC	CAWSVQLYRAISKNIQYF
TRBV6-1	TRBJ2-5	NA	TRBD2	TGTGCCAGCACCGGACCCCCGGGAGGCGAGACCCAGTACTTC	CASTGPPGGETQYF
TRBV19	TRBJ1-1	few	NA	TGTGCCAGTATAGCGTCCGGGGAGAGGACTGAAGCTTTCTTT	CASIASGERTEAFF
TRBV19	TRBJ1-2	NA	NA	TGTGCCAGTAGTACCCGGGAAGCTCACTATGGCTACACCTTC	CASSTREAHYGYTF
TRBV6-1	TRBJ2-1	NA	TRBD2	TGTGCCAGCATTTGGGGGACTAGCGGAGATGAGCAGTTCTTC	CASIWGTSGDEQFF
TRBV11-2	TRBJ1-4	few	NA	TGTGCCAGCAGCGTAGACAGTTATAATGAAAAACTGTTTTTT	CASSVDSYNEKLFF
TRBV7-6	TRBJ2-3	NA	NA	TGTGCCAGCACCCCTAGGCCCACAGATACGCAGTATTTT	CASTPRPTDTQYF
TRBV9	TRBJ1-3	few	NA	TGTGCCAGCAGCGCCTCTCCTCGTGGAAACACCATATATTTT	CASSASPRGNTIYF
TRBV5-5	TRBJ2-3	few	NA	TGTGCCAGCAGCAGCCACGAAATAGATACGCAGTATTTT	CASSSHEIDTQYF
TRBV5-4	TRBJ2-5	few	TRBD2	TGTGCCAGCAGCCCCGGGACTAGCGGGGCTACTTACCAAGAGACCCAGTACTTC	CASSPGTSGATYQETQYF
TRBV7-2	TRBJ2-3	NA	TRBD2	TGTGCCAGCAGCTCCGGACTAGCGGGAGCAATTCGAGATACGCAGTATTTT	CASSSGLAGAIRDTQYF
TRBV30	TRBJ2-7	NA	NA	TGTGCCTGGGGGATTAGCGGTCCCTACGAGCAGTACTTC	CAWGISGPYEQYF
TRBV2	TRBJ2-5	NA	TRBD1	TGTGCCTCCAGGGGGCAAGAGACCCAGTACTTC	CASRGQETQYF
TRBV29-1	TRBJ2-2	NA	NA	TGCAGCGTTGTCAAGCGGAGCACCGGGGAGCTGTTTTTT	CSVVKRSTGELFF
TRBV11-2	TRBJ2-2	NA	NA	TGTGCCAGCACCTCTCTGGGGCAGGGCACCGGGGAGCTGTTTTTT	CASTSLGQGTGELFF
TRBV6-5	TRBJ2-5	NA	NA	TGTGCCAGCAGTTACTCGCGAAGCGCGGCCGGGGAGACCCAGTACTTC	CASSYSRSAAGETQYF
TRBV30	TRBJ2-7	few	NA	TGTGCCTGGAACGGACAGTTAAGCTCCTACGAGCAGTACTTC	CAWNGQLSSYEQYF
TRBV30	TRBJ2-3	NA	TRBD2	TGTGCCTGGACCGGGGGGGCTGCAGATACGCAGTATTTT	CAWTGGAADTQYF
TRBV5-4	TRBJ2-2	NA	TRBD1	TGTGCCAGCAGCTTGGAGACAGGGGGTTTGCCCGGGGAGCTGTTTTTT	CASSLETGGLPGELFF
TRBV7-2	TRBJ1-1	few	NA	TGTGCCAGCAGCTTAGTACAGACGAACACTGAAGCTTTCTTT	CASSLVQTNTEAFF
TRBV7-9	TRBJ1-1	NA	TRBD1	TGTGCCAGCACCCAAACAGGGGGAACTGAAGCTTTCTTT	CASTQTGGTEAFF
TRBV4-3	TRBJ1-4	few	NA	TGCGCCAGCAGCCCTACTTACTTTACAGGGAGGGAGAATGAAAAACTGTTTTTT	CASSPTYFTGRENEKLFF
TRBV7-8	TRBJ1-6	NA	TRBD1	TGTGCCAGCAGCTTAGCGGGGACAGGGAGAGATAATTCACCCCTCCACTTT	CASSLAGTGRDNSPLHF
TRBV13	TRBJ2-7	NA	TRBD2	TGTGCCAGCAGCCCCCCCCGTCTCGGGACTACTACCTACGAGCAGTACTTC	CASSPPRLGTTTYEQYF
TRBV9	TRBJ2-5	NA	TRBD2	TGTGCCAGCAGTCCGACTAGCGGGAGGGAGGGGACCCAGTACTTC	CASSPTSGREGTQYF